This TCR beta chain was sequenced in a study of blood T cell repertoires in COVID-19. Generated by immunoSEQ multiplex PCR, the TCRdb table keeps only in-frame clones and is missing some. The table has roughly 180,000 clones, around 84% seen once; the top ten hold 5.4%. CDR3 size: 13 residues. Trimming removed 6 bases from V and 1 base from J; junction bases left unmatched: 2. CDR1 is MNHNY and CDR2 is SVGAGI in the germline V gene (reference sequence). Specimen: peripheral blood. The chain links TRBV6-6 to TRBJ2-5; TRBD2 aligns across 7 bases. This receptor was obtained from a woman aged 45-65 years with COVID-19, enrolled during active disease. CDR3 sequence (DNA): TGTGCCAGCAGCACGGGGGGCCAAGAGACCCAGTACTTC. Its protein is CASSTGGQETQYF.